This T cell receptor (beta chain) was captured in a study of T-cell memory formation after mild COVID-19 (dated by TCRdb to about 2021). Looking at the study overall: TCR sequence clusters from the two donors were found to be largely donor specific. T-cell clones expanding and contracting after mild COVID-19 in a couple of donors were tracked by longitudinal TCRalpha and TCRbeta repertoire sequencing. Two young, previously healthy adult volunteers made up the cohort, one male and one female.

Regarding this clonotype: This receptor's antigen is unknown. No much larger clone is present one base from it, and per-base qualities are unavailable.

Sequencing took place on an Illumina NovaSeq 6000. TCRalpha and TCRbeta cDNA libraries were constructed by 5'RACE with constant-segment primers, with sample barcodes and unique molecular identifiers being introduced. RNA was extracted from every sample with Trizol reagent. Libraries were amplified in two PCR steps, with a second sample barcode and Illumina TruSeq adapters added in the second step. The libraries were sequenced on an Illumina NovaSeq using 2 x 150 bp paired-end reads. The study's processing was this. With migec v1.2.7, reads were demultiplexed and then collapsed into UMI-guided consensus sequences. With mixcr v2.1.11, UMI consensuses were aligned to TRA and TRB V and J templates and assembled into clonotypes. A clonotype was counted as expanded or contracted only when both edgeR and NoisET called the clonotype significant, with the noise models trained on biological replicates. edgeR calls used a false discovery rate-adjusted p below 0.01 and a log2 fold-change threshold of 1. As an exploratory analysis of dynamics, max-normalized trajectories of the 1000 most abundant clonotypes were examined by PCA with hierarchical clustering. The CD4 or CD8 phenotype of responding clones was assigned using the separately sequenced CD4+ and CD8+ repertoires. TCRdb trimmed public reads at Q25 via fastp, called clones via MiXCR and kept in-frame beta chains. Rows with one shared CDR3 protein collapse into an entry with the most common genes and DNA. The V and J calls come from TCRdb's annotation, not from the publication. The sample table records roughly 480,000 distinct CDR3 sequences; 25% of these occur just once. The top ten clones comprise about an eighth of the sample.

PBMCs were isolated by Ficoll-Paque density gradient centrifugation. Broad study findings and their caveats: Contracting CD4+ clones were located mainly in the CM and EM memory subsets, whereas CD8+ clones were found to be enriched in EMRA. Some responding clones were found in pre-infection memory, which suggests that pre-existing cross-reactive memory T cells took part in the SARS-CoV-2 response. Only a couple of mild cases were covered by the study, and larger cohorts that include severe cases with pre-infection samples were considered necessary. SARS-CoV-2 specificity was not confirmed for the second-wave clones peaking on day 37. Clones contracting from day 15 to 85 had balanced CD4/CD8 phenotypes, while a second wave expanding from day 15 to 37 was biased towards CD4+.

CDR1 and CDR2 (SGHTA, FQGTGA) derive from the germline V gene. The CDR3 numbers 13 residues from cysteine through phenylalanine. Of the read, only the CDR3 DNA is kept; its 39 bases are in frame from base 1. V drops 2 bases and J drops 3 bases, leaving 7 bases in between. The specimen sequenced was PBMCs or a T cell subset sorted from them (not recorded which). This TCR derives from an adult woman who had mild COVID-19 (a few samples of this study predate the infection). The sample titles of this study are shuffled in the database, so cell type and time point are left out; the donor was told from shared clones. The chain is made from TRBV7-3 and TRBJ1-1; the D gene identity is not certain. The CDR3 reads CASSLYRDTEAFF. The DNA sequence is given as TGTGCCAGCAGCTTATATAGGGACACTGAAGCTTTCTTT.